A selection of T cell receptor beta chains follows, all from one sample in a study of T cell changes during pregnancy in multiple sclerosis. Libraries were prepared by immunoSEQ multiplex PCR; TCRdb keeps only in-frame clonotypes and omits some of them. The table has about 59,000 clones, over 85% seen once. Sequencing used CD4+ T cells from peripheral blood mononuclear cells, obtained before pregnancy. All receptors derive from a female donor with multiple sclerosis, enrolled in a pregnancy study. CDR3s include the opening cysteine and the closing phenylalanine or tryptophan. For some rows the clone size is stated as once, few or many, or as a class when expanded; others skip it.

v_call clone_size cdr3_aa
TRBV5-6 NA CASSLGGTVNQPQHF
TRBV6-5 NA CASSYGQGSSGYTF
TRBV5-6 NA CASSLTSGRAEQFF
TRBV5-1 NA CASYPSGRWGGEQFF
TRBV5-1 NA CASSATSGRQNEQYF
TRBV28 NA CASSFFGTGVYSNQPQHF
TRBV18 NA CASSHEIGGRNEQFF
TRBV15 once CATSRAGEWGNTIYF
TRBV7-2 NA CASSLAVVRRGYQETQYF
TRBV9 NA CASSVAQRGGYTF
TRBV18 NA CASSQQGGSADTEAFF
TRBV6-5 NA CASSYARGQTYEQYF
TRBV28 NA CASSSVMNTEAFF
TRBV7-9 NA CASSLAGQGAGYTF
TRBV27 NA CASSPTGLGNTGELFF
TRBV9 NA CASSVGGQMNTEAFF
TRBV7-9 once CASSFGRDAEAFF
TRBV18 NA CASSPTSGETQYF
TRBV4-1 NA CASSQLLAKNIQYF
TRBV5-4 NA CASSSRQGGYGYTF
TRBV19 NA CASSPGGGYYEQYF
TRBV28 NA CASSITGLKTKLAKNIQYF
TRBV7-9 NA CASSLLPSSSLFF
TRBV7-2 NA CASSLVGGSLEKLFF
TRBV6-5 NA CASSYSRLAGNEQFF
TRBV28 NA CASSRRGSTNEKLFF
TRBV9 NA CASSVAWTGSGKETQYF
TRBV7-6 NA CASSPLAGYNEQFF
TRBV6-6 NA CASSYSPGGGTQYF
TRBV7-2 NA CASSKPTGGPSSYNEQFF
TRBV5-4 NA CATQGGLAGVETQYF
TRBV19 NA CASSIAMNTEAFF
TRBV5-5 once CASSGKTGGNQPQHF
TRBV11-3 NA CASTGGSGRIDYNEQFF
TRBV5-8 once CASSLAVAVTDTQYF
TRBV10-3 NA CAISERDQGTDTQYF
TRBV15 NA CATSRDRGSYEQYF
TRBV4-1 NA CASSARDREFF
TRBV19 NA CASSLRTGEGTEAFF
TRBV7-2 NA CASSADRGRGEKLFF
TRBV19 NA CASSIISRGSNQPQHF
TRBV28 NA CASRDSAEGDYGYTF
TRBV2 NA CASSAAGGGSEQYF
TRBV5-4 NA CASSEGGTYEQYF
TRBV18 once CASSRTSGNTYEQYF
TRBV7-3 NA CASSRWGPAEAFF
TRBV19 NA CASSVKGDTEAFF
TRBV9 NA CASSATAANYGYTF
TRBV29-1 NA CSVAGRGANYGYTF
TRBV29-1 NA CSVEVSGRGVNEQFF
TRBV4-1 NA CASSLGQGQIRGEQYF
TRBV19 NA CASTRTGGQNIQYF
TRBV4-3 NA CASSQGVTSGRAREQYF
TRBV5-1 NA CASSLGGSSAYNEQFF
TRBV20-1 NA CSTGQDYGYTF